The text below deals with one TCR beta chain. Only in-frame clones appear in the TCRdb table, and some are missing; sequencing was by immunoSEQ multiplex PCR. The sample carries about 280,000 clones, 85% recorded once. This sample is part of a study of blood T cell repertoires in COVID-19. The sequence was obtained from a woman in her forties or fifties who had recovered from COVID-19. The sample comprised PBMCs or T cells enriched from blood (not recorded which).

This CDR3 is CASSRPGSGSRNEQFF. CDR3 sequence (DNA): TGTGCCAGCAGCCGCCCAGGGAGCGGGAGCCGCAATGAGCAGTTCTTC. This chain joins TRBV7-2 and TRBJ2-1, with 8 bases matching TRBD2. The CDR3 runs to 16 residues. Trimming removed 5 bases from V and 6 bases from J; junction bases left unmatched: 12. Germline V gene lookup returns CDR1 SGHTA and CDR2 FQGNSA.